A single sample gave rise to the 26 T cell receptor beta chains below, sequenced in a study of STAT3 mutations in large granular lymphocyte leukemia. The data were produced by immunoSEQ multiplex PCR, yet TCRdb's version contains in-frame clones alone and is incomplete. The sample holds approximately 25,000 clones, around 93% seen once. Study-wide results and limits: At least one immunodominant TCR beta clonotype appeared in every T-cell large granular lymphocyte leukemia patient.

For these TCRs, the target antigens are not known. The source material was peripheral blood mononuclear cells. The receptors were gathered from a man aged 35-49 years with T-cell large granular lymphocyte leukemia. Some clones in this sample may be carry-over from other donors' samples.

This clone was seen only a few times. The chain employs TRBV7-8 and TRBJ1-5; D is uncertain. This CDR3 has 17 residues. Germline loops: CDR1 SGHVS, CDR2 FQNEAQ. V was cut by 1 base and J by 5 bases, with 18 bases left in between. Here the CDR3 DNA reads TGTGCCAGCAGCTTAGTTGTTACTGAACCGAGGGATCAGCCCCAGCATTTT. As protein: CASSLVVTEPRDQPQHF.

The CDR3 bases are TGTGCCAGCAGCTTAGGAAGCCGAGGGAATCAGCCCCAGCATTTT. Translating gives CASSLGSRGNQPQHF. J is TRBJ1-5 and V is TRBV7-8; the D is unclear. CDR3 size: 15 residues. The ends were cut back, 1 base at V and 4 bases at J, with 11 bases in the middle. The germline V gene has CDR1 SGHVS and CDR2 FQNEAQ.

The V call is TRBV9, the J call TRBJ2-2; 7 nucleotides agree with TRBD2. CDR3 length equals 18 residues. Trimming cost V 0 bases and J 0 bases; bases outside gene matches: 8. Germline assignment: CDR1 SGDLS and CDR2 YYNGEE. CDR3 protein: CASSVAVGGVANTGELFF. In DNA, the CDR3 is TGTGCCAGCAGCGTAGCGGTGGGGGGGGTGGCGAACACCGGGGAGCTGTTTTTT.

The chain recombines TRBV7-9 with TRBJ2-7; no firm D call. The V end was cut by 5 bases, the J end by 3 bases, with 8 bases between. Germline V lookup: CDR1 SEHNR, CDR2 FQNEAQ (reference sequence). This CDR3 region has 12 residues. CDR3 bases: TGTGCCAGCAGCCTACAAGACTACGAGCAGTACTTC. Protein: CASSLQDYEQYF.

This clone was recorded once. This chain links TRBV18 with TRBJ1-6, with D possibly TRBD1 on 6 matching bases. The CDR3 extends over 15 amino acids. V dropped 3 bases and J dropped 6 bases, with 12 bases sitting between them. The germline CDR1 and CDR2 sequences are KGHSH and LQKENI. The CDR3 loop reads CASSPRTAANSPLHF. The CDR3 nucleotides read TGTGCCAGCTCACCTCGGACAGCTGCTAATTCACCCCTCCACTTT.

CDR3 residues: CAIGGGPDGDTQYF. The CDR3 nucleotides read TGTGCCATCGGGGGGGGGCCTGACGGAGATACGCAGTATTTT. The chain carries TRBV10-3 and TRBJ2-3; possibly TRBD2 for D (7 bases). V was cut by 8 bases and J by 5 bases, with 17 bases left in between. The CDR3 is made up of 14 amino acids. Germline V lookup: CDR1 ENHRY, CDR2 SYGVKD.

The rearrangement joins TRBV19 to TRBJ1-5; D is ambiguous. The germline V gene has CDR1 LNHDA and CDR2 SQIVND (reference sequence). This CDR3 spans 14 amino acids. With 5 bases removed from V and 0 bases from J, the gap between germline ends came to 8 bases. DNA for the CDR3: TGTGCCAGTAGTCAAAGATCTAGCAATCAGCCCCAGCATTTT. Protein: CASSQRSSNQPQHF.

This clone was counted a single time. V and J are TRBV11-2 and TRBJ1-4; 9 nucleotides match TRBD1. CDR1 and CDR2 from the germline V gene are SGHAT and FQNNGV. V shed 4 bases, J shed 6 bases, and the junction held 3 bases outside the gene matches. This CDR3 spans 14 amino acids. As DNA, the CDR3 is TGTGCCAGCAGCTCGGGACAGGGTCATGAAAAACTGTTTTTT. Translation: CASSSGQGHEKLFF. The entire variable domain, with the rest obtained from reference TRBV11-2 and TRBJ1-4, is as follows: EAGVAQSPRYKIIEKRQSVAFWCNPISGHATLYWYQQILGQGPKLLIQFQNNGVVDDSQLPKDRFSAERLKGVDSTLKIQPAKLEDSAVYLCASSSGQGHEKLFFGSGTQLSVL.

The CDR3 region is CASSHIPRGSKETQYF. The CDR3 DNA reads TGTGCCAGCTCACATATACCCCGGGGAAGCAAAGAGACCCAGTACTTC. The chain recombines TRBV18 with TRBJ2-5; a weak D match, TRBD2 (5 bases). Germline V gene sequence: CDR1 KGHSH, CDR2 LQKENI. Between the trimmed V and J ends, which lost 4 bases and 3 bases, there was a span of 18 bases. CDR3 length equals 16 residues.

The chain has TRBV6-6 and TRBJ2-7; no clear D. The V gene's germline CDR1 is MNHNY and CDR2 SVGAGI (reference sequence). CDR3 size: 13 residues. V lost 4 bases and J lost 3, with 10 bases in between. CDR3 residues: CASSSRQIYEQYF. DNA of the CDR3: TGTGCCAGCAGTTCCCGACAAATCTACGAGCAGTACTTC.

This clone came up once. CDR3 in DNA: TGCGCCAGCGCTCCTCGGGCTAGCGGGGCGAGGAATGAGCAGTTCTTC. Protein: CASAPRASGARNEQFF. This chain connects TRBV4-1 to TRBJ2-1, with 9 bases lining up with TRBD2. J was trimmed by 7 bases and V by 8 bases; bases with no gene match: 15. The CDR3 is 16 amino acids. Germline V CDR1 and CDR2: MGHRA, YSYEKL.

This clone was seen just once. V and J are TRBV19 and TRBJ2-5; weak D call: TRBD1 (5 bases). V was clipped by 5 bases and J by 4 bases, with 11 bases between them. The length of the CDR3 is 13 residues. The germline gives CDR1 LNHDA, CDR2 SQIVND (reference sequence). DNA for the CDR3: TGTGCCAGTAGTTCGCAGGGCGGAGAGACCCAGTACTTC. Its translation is CASSSQGGETQYF.

The chain has TRBV5-4 and TRBJ2-7, with D maybe TRBD2 (5 bases). Germline V gene sequence: CDR1 SGHNT, CDR2 YYREEE (reference sequence). V shed 0 bases and J shed 5 bases, with 9 bases lying between them. This CDR3 is built from 13 residues. CDR3 sequence (DNA): TGTGCCAGCAGCTTGGTATCAGCGGACGAGCAGTACTTC. Amino acid sequence: CASSLVSADEQYF.

The genes are TRBV7-9 and TRBJ1-4; weak D call: TRBD1 (6 bases). From germline, CDR1 is SEHNR and CDR2 FQNEAQ (reference sequence). The CDR3 has 17 residues. Deletions cut 0 bases from V and 0 bases from J, with 11 bases between. As DNA, the CDR3 is TGTGCCAGCAGCTTAGCGCCGGACAGAGCAACTAATGAAAAACTGTTTTTT. It yields the protein CASSLAPDRATNEKLFF.

This rearrangement joins TRBV4-1 to TRBJ1-5; no definite D call. Trimming removed 0 bases at V and 4 bases at J, with 10 bases between. The germline CDR1 and CDR2 sequences are MGHRA and YSYEKL. The CDR3 covers 15 residues. CDR3 loop: CASSQEARFNQPQHF. In DNA form, the CDR3 reads TGCGCCAGCAGCCAAGAGGCCAGATTTAATCAGCCCCAGCATTTT.

CDR3 sequence (DNA): TGCAGCGTTGGGATGTTAAGGACCGGGGAGCTGTTTTTT. Translation: CSVGMLRTGELFF. This chain connects TRBV29-1 to TRBJ2-2, with unresolved D. Germline V gene data show CDR1 as SQVTM and CDR2 as ANQGSEA. The ends were cut back, 4 bases at V and 5 bases at J, with 11 bases in the middle. This CDR3 region has 13 residues.

The V call is TRBV15, the J call TRBJ1-6; D is ambiguous. This CDR3 region has 19 residues. Germline V CDR1 and CDR2: LNHNV, YYDKDF (reference sequence). With 1 base removed from V and 7 bases from J, the gap between germline ends came to 23 bases. As DNA, the CDR3 is TGTGCCACCAGCAGAGGAGGTGGCAGGTCAGGATCGTACAATTCACCCCTCCACTTT. It is translated as CATSRGGGRSGSYNSPLHF.

V is TRBV5-1 and J is TRBJ1-2; 12 nucleotides match TRBD1. In germline, CDR1 is SGHRS, CDR2 YFSETQ. Trimming at V came to 3 bases and at J to 8 bases, leaving 8 bases not matched to a gene. The CDR3 spans 15 residues. The DNA for the CDR3 is TGCGCCAGCAGCTCGGCCGGGACAGGGGGCTGGGGCTACACCTTC. Its protein is CASSSAGTGGWGYTF. Using reference TRBV5-1 and TRBJ1-2 for the parts outside the CDR3, the full variable domain is KAGVTQTPRYLIKTRGQQVTLSCSPISGHRSVSWYQQTPGQGLQFLFEYFSETQRNKGNFPGRFSGRQFSNSRSEMNVSTLELGDSALYLCASSSAGTGGWGYTFGSGTRLTVV.

J is TRBJ1-2 and V is TRBV6-5, with D perhaps matching TRBD1 (5 bases). Germline values: CDR1 MNHEY, CDR2 SVGAGI. Trimming removed 6 bases at V and 0 bases at J, with 14 bases between. The CDR3 loop spans 15 amino acids. CDR3 sequence (DNA): TGTGCCAGCAGCCCCGGGCAGGGCCCTAACTATGGCTACACCTTC. It is translated as CASSPGQGPNYGYTF.

This chain connects TRBV20-1 to TRBJ2-7; no definite D call. Trimming left V 5 bases short and J 7 bases short, with 9 bases between. This CDR3 contains 10 residues. The germline V gene has CDR1 DFQATT and CDR2 SNEGSKA (reference sequence). The CDR3 DNA follows: TGCAGTGCTCCGCAAAGGGAGCAGTACTTC. Protein product: CSAPQREQYF.

The chain has TRBV5-1 and TRBJ2-1; 8 bases match TRBD2. This CDR3 is built from 15 residues. Per germline, CDR1 SGHRS and CDR2 YFSETQ. V trimming: 2 bases; J trimming: 7 bases; junction bases outside the gene matches: 8. The CDR3 region is CASSFGSGGPNEQFF. CDR3 DNA: TGCGCCAGCAGCTTCGGGTCGGGGGGGCCAAATGAGCAGTTCTTC. The full variable domain, in which reference TRBV5-1 and TRBJ2-1 provide the parts outside the CDR3, is KAGVTQTPRYLIKTRGQQVTLSCSPISGHRSVSWYQQTPGQGLQFLFEYFSETQRNKGNFPGRFSGRQFSNSRSEMNVSTLELGDSALYLCASSFGSGGPNEQFFGPGTRLTVL.

A single count supports this clone. The chain has TRBV9 and TRBJ1-1, with 8 bases lining up with TRBD1. Trimming at V came to 3 bases and at J to 10 bases, leaving 5 bases not matched to a gene. Looked up from germline, CDR1 is SGDLS and CDR2 is YYNGEE. This CDR3 is built from 12 residues. CDR3 protein: CASSGTGSGAFF. The CDR3 nucleotides read TGTGCCAGCAGCGGGACAGGGAGCGGAGCTTTCTTT. Full variable domain (rest looked up from reference TRBV9 and TRBJ1-1): DSGVTQTPKHLITATGQRVTLRCSPRSGDLSVYWYQQSLDQGLQFLIQYYNGEERAKGNILERFSAQQFPDLHSELNLSSLELGDSALYFCASSGTGSGAFFGQGTRLTVV.

This clone occurred once. The gene calls are TRBV9 and TRBJ2-7, with 11 nucleotides matching TRBD1. From germline, CDR1 is SGDLS and CDR2 YYNGEE. V lost 4 bases and J lost 2; bases outside the gene matches: 5. The CDR3 contains 15 residues. CDR3 nucleotide sequence: TGTGCCAGCAGCTTGGGACAGGGGGGAACCTACGAGCAGTACTTC. Translated: CASSLGQGGTYEQYF.

The chain employs TRBV5-4 and TRBJ1-2; D is possibly TRBD1 (6 bases). Germline assignment: CDR1 SGHNT and CDR2 YYREEE (reference sequence). The CDR3 spans 16 residues. Trimming shortened V by 0 bases and J by 1 base, and 13 bases separated the two germline ends. Here the CDR3 DNA reads TGTGCCAGCAGCTTGGAACCAGGGGAACTTAACTATGGCTACACCTTC. Amino acids: CASSLEPGELNYGYTF.

V and J are TRBV18 and TRBJ1-2; D is unresolved. Trimming removed 4 bases from V and 11 bases from J, with 20 bases in between. The CDR3 is 14 amino acids. In germline, CDR1 is KGHSH, CDR2 LQKENI. The CDR3 DNA is TGTGCCAGCTCACTAACCTTTGGACCAGTGGGATACACCTTC. Translation gives CASSLTFGPVGYTF.

The genes are TRBV27 and TRBJ1-6; D is unclear. Germline loops: CDR1 MNHEY, CDR2 SMNVEV (reference sequence). The ends were cut back, 5 bases at V and 13 bases at J, with 15 bases in the middle. The CDR3 totals 13 residues. CDR3 bases: TGTGCCAGCAGTGCCCGTCAGAGTAAGCCCCTCCACTTT. This sequence encodes CASSARQSKPLHF.